This T cell receptor beta chain was recorded in a study of read filtering for tumor transcriptome and immune sequencing. Study details: About 8 patients were R-ISS I, approximately 15 were R-ISS II, roughly 7 were R-ISS III.

This library used 300 to 500 ng RNA and molecular barcoded adaptors spanning alpha/delta and beta/gamma chains. TCRdb reprocessed the reads via MiXCR and lists one record per CDR3 protein. The table has 62,000 or so distinct CDR3 sequences, 20% to 25% seen once. V dropped 4 bases and J dropped 3; count of bases not matched to a gene: 5. This CDR3 spans 15 amino acids. CDR1 SGHNT and CDR2 YENEEA come from the germline V gene. This receptor was taken from a donor at least 40 years old with multiple myeloma. Sequenced material: a population of CD138-negative cells sorted from bone marrow. This sequence joins TRBV11-3 and TRBJ2-3, with 9 bases lining up with TRBD1. CDR3 residues: CASSSPGTGTDTQYF. CDR3 nucleotides: TGTGCCAGCAGCTCCCCAGGGACAGGGACAGATACGCAGTATTTT.